These 14 T cell receptor beta chains were all obtained from the same sample, sequenced in a study of CD4 T cells in relation to SARS-CoV-2 and coronaviruses. For these TCRs, the target antigens are not known. Profiling relied on immunoSEQ multiplex PCR, and the TCRdb table lists in-frame clones only, not all of them. The sample records around 41,000 clones, around 82% being singletons. Source material: naive CD4+ T cells from PBMCs, cultured in vitro. The subset: naive CD4+ T cells isolated by negative enrichment. The receptor source for this set is an adult with COVID-19.

The chain links TRBV19 to TRBJ2-2, with D possibly being TRBD1 (6 bases). V lost 8 bases, J lost 3 bases, and 16 bases lay in between. This CDR3 contains 15 residues. The germline gives CDR1 LNHDA, CDR2 SQIVND (reference sequence). CDR3 nucleotides: TGTGCCAGTGGGGGCCCCATGTGGGACACCGGGGAGCTGTTTTTT. Amino acid sequence: CASGGPMWDTGELFF.

This sequence joins TRBV5-5 and TRBJ2-2; D gene uncertain. This CDR3 is built from 14 residues. The germline CDR1 and CDR2 sequences are SGHKS and YYEKEE (reference sequence). Trimming left V 2 bases short and J 0 bases short, with 5 bases between. The CDR3 nucleotides are TGTGCCAGCAGCTTACCGGCGAACACCGGGGAGCTGTTTTTT. Its translation is CASSLPANTGELFF.

This chain links TRBV10-3 with TRBJ2-2; 12 bases are a match to TRBD1. Germline CDR1 ENHRY, CDR2 SYGVKD. The ends lost 4 bases at V and 4 bases at J; junction bases unmatched: 16. This CDR3 has 20 amino acids. DNA of the CDR3: TGTGCCATCAGTGGCCACCGGGACAGGGGGCGCCTTGACTTCACCGGGGAGCTGTTTTTT. Its translation: CAISGHRDRGRLDFTGELFF.

The chain couples TRBV3-1 (or the pseudogene TRBV3-2) to TRBJ2-1; D is unresolved. The CDR3 runs 15 residues. Trimming took 2 bases from V and 2 from J, leaving 10 bases between them. The germline V gene encodes CDR1 LGHDT and CDR2 YNNKEL (reference sequence). The chain's CDR3 is CASSQSAVTYNEQFF. In nucleotides, the CDR3 is TGTGCCAGCAGCCAATCGGCAGTTACCTACAATGAGCAGTTCTTC.

The chain has TRBV28 and TRBJ1-2; maybe TRBD1 (5 bases). This CDR3 region has 16 residues. In germline, CDR1 is MDHEN, CDR2 SYDVKM. V was shortened by 6 bases and J by 3 bases, with 20 bases between the two germline ends. The CDR3 sequence is CASSQSGWGTDYGYTF. The CDR3 DNA is TGTGCCAGCAGCCAATCAGGATGGGGGACGGACTATGGCTACACCTTC.

J is TRBJ2-2 and V is TRBV6-5; 12 bases align to TRBD2. The length of the CDR3 is 16 residues. J gave up 6 bases and V 4 bases, and 6 bases lay outside the gene matches. In germline, CDR1 is MNHEY, CDR2 SVGAGI. CDR3 coding DNA: TGTGCCAGCAGTTTAAAACTAGCGGGAGGACCCGGGGAGCTGTTTTTT. Its translation is CASSLKLAGGPGELFF.

This clone was seen a single time. J is TRBJ1-4 and V is TRBV28, with D perhaps matching TRBD1 (5 bases). V was pared by 3 bases and J by 7 bases, with 12 bases between. The CDR3 sequence is 14 residues long. Per the germline V gene, CDR1 is MDHEN and CDR2 is SYDVKM. CDR3 in amino acids: CASSLASQGEKLFF. As DNA, the CDR3 is TGTGCCAGCAGTTTGGCCTCCCAGGGTGAAAAACTGTTTTTT. The full variable domain, completed using reference TRBV28 and TRBJ1-4, is DVKVTQSSRYLVKRTGEKVFLECVQDMDHENMFWYRQDPGLGLRLIYFSYDVKMKEKGDIPEGYSVSREKKERFSLILESASTNQTSMYLCASSLASQGEKLFFGSGTQLSVL.

V is TRBV7-2 and J is TRBJ1-3; the match to TRBD1 covers 8 bases. V shed 5 bases, J shed 8 bases, and the junction held 8 bases outside the gene matches. The germline V gene has CDR1 SGHTA and CDR2 FQGNSA. CDR3 length: 14 amino acids. This CDR3 is CASSLGQGRYTIYF. The CDR3 DNA reads as TGTGCCAGCAGCCTAGGACAGGGTCGATACACCATATATTTT. Full variable domain (remainder filled in from reference TRBV7-2 and TRBJ1-3): GAGVSQSPSNKVTEKGKDVELRCDPISGHTALYWYRQSLGQGLEFLIYFQGNSAPDKSGLPSDRFSAERTGGSVSTLTIQRTQQEDSAVYLCASSLGQGRYTIYFGEGSWLTVV.

V usage is TRBV27 and J usage is TRBJ1-5, with a possible D match to TRBD1 (6 bases). V was pared by 0 bases and J by 5 bases, with 11 bases between. Per germline, CDR1 MNHEY and CDR2 SMNVEV (reference sequence). The CDR3 runs to 15 residues. CDR3 protein: CASSLSQQGDQPQHF. The CDR3 DNA reads TGTGCCAGCAGTTTATCGCAACAGGGAGATCAGCCCCAGCATTTT.

The chain carries TRBV6-1 and TRBJ2-5; no reliable D call. The germline V gene has CDR1 MNHNS and CDR2 SASEGT. There are 16 residues in the CDR3. V dropped 0 bases and J dropped 0 bases, with 11 bases sitting between them. The CDR3: CASSEAGLSYQETQYF. The CDR3 region has the DNA TGTGCCAGCAGTGAAGCAGGTTTGAGTTACCAAGAGACCCAGTACTTC.

DNA of the CDR3: TGTGCCAGCAGCTTAGCTTTTGGGGAAGATACGCAGTATTTT. Translation: CASSLAFGEDTQYF. V and J are TRBV11-3 and TRBJ2-3; D is uncertain. Trimming shortened V by 1 base and J by 5 bases, and 10 bases separated the two germline ends. Germline V gene data show CDR1 as SGHNT and CDR2 as YENEEA. The CDR3 is 14 residues long.

This chain uses TRBV18 with TRBJ1-5; no reliable D call. The CDR3 has 13 residues. Deletions cut 3 bases from V and 4 bases from J, with 7 bases between. Germline loops: CDR1 KGHSH, CDR2 LQKENI. The CDR3 sequence: CASSPGNNQPQHF. The CDR3 nucleotides read TGTGCCAGCTCACCTGGGAATAATCAGCCCCAGCATTTT.

In its sample, this clone was seen a few times. The chain employs TRBV19 and TRBJ1-1; D perhaps matches TRBD1 (5 bases). Looked up from germline, CDR1 is LNHDA and CDR2 is SQIVND (reference sequence). This CDR3 has 13 amino acids. The V gene lost 4 bases and the J gene lost 2 bases, with 8 bases spanning the gap. The CDR3 DNA follows: TGTGCCAGTAGTACAGGGAAAAACACTGAAGCTTTCTTT. Encoded protein: CASSTGKNTEAFF. Using reference TRBV19 and TRBJ1-1 for the parts outside the CDR3, the full variable domain is DGGITQSPKYLFRKEGQNVTLSCEQNLNHDAMYWYRQDPGQGLRLIYYSQIVNDFQKGDIAEGYSVSREKKESFPLTVTSAQKNPTAFYLCASSTGKNTEAFFGQGTRLTVV.

The chain combines TRBV6-5 with TRBJ2-7; 7 bases match TRBD2. Germline V gene data show CDR1 as MNHEY and CDR2 as SVGAGI. J gave up 9 bases and V 7 bases, and 15 bases lay outside the gene matches. The CDR3 runs to 14 residues. Here the CDR3 reads CASNRAGIIGGQYF. In nucleotides, the CDR3 is TGTGCCAGCAATAGAGCGGGAATAATCGGGGGGCAGTACTTC.